This paragraph reports one T cell receptor beta chain. The data are from a study of shared clonotypes between healthy human individuals. There are 14 residues in the CDR3. The germline V gene has CDR1 SGDLS and CDR2 YYNGEE. V lost 3 bases, J lost 0 bases, and 9 bases lay in between. This table comes from immunoSEQ multiplex PCR, and its TCRdb copy is limited to in-frame clones, with some not included. The profile shows a few million clones, 95% of them singletons. This clonotype was sampled from a man aged 18 to 29 in good health. The V gene is TRBV9, the J gene TRBJ1-2; no clear D gene. The sequenced sample consisted of naive CD4+ T cells sorted from blood. Noted subset: CD45RA+ positively selected. The CDR3 nucleotides read TGTGCCAGCAGCGACCTGGGAGCTAACTATGGCTACACCTTC. The encoded protein is CASSDLGANYGYTF.